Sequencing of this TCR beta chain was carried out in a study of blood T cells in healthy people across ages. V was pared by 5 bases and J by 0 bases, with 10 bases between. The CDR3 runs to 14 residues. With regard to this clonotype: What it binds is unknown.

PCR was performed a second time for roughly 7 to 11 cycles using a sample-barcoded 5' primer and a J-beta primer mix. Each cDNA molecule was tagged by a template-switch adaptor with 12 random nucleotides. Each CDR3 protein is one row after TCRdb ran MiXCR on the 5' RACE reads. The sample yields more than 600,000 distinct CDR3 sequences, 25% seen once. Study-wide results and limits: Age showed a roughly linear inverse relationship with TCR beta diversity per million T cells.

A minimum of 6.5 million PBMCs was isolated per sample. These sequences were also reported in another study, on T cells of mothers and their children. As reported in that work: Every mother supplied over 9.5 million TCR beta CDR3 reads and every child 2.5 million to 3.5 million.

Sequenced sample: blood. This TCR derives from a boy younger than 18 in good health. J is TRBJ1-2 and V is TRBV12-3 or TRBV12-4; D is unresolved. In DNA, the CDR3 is TGTGCCAGCAGTCCCCCGGTCCCTAACTATGGCTACACCTTC. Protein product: CASSPPVPNYGYTF.